This passage covers 13 T cell receptor beta chains from one sample sequenced in a study of blood T cell repertoires in COVID-19. Profiled with immunoSEQ multiplex PCR; TCRdb holds only in-frame clones, not every one. The sample contains under 250,000 clones, just over 85% of which appear only once. Sample: peripheral blood. Receptor source: an older man with acute or convalescent COVID-19.

The rearrangement links TRBV13 to TRBJ2-1; D is unresolved. From germline, CDR1 is PRHDT and CDR2 FYEKMQ (reference sequence). Trimming removed 2 bases from V and 0 bases from J, with 5 bases in between. This CDR3 is 14 amino acids long. The DNA for the CDR3 is TGTGCCAGCAGCTTACAGCGCTCCTACAATGAGCAGTTCTTC. Translation: CASSLQRSYNEQFF.

This chain connects TRBV6-5 to TRBJ1-5; D perhaps matches TRBD1 (5 bases). The V end lost 4 bases, the J end lost 3 bases, and 13 bases lay between the germline ends. CDR1 and CDR2 from the germline V gene are MNHEY and SVGAGI. The CDR3 extends over 15 amino acids. DNA of the CDR3: TGTGCCAGCAGTTCGACAAGGGGCCACAATCAGCCCCAGCATTTT. Protein sequence: CASSSTRGHNQPQHF.

The chain recombines TRBV19 with TRBJ1-3; the D is unclear. This CDR3 has 15 amino acids. Trimming stripped 3 bases from V and 0 bases from J, with 9 bases between. The germline V gene encodes CDR1 LNHDA and CDR2 SQIVND (reference sequence). The CDR3 nucleotides read TGTGCCAGTAGTATTCGCGGGCCCTCTGGAAACACCATATATTTT. Its translation is CASSIRGPSGNTIYF.

The rearrangement uses TRBV5-1 and TRBJ2-2; a possible D gene is TRBD1 (6 bases). Trimming removed 2 bases at V and 4 bases at J, with 12 bases between. The CDR3 spans 15 residues. Per germline, CDR1 SGHRS and CDR2 YFSETQ. This chain's CDR3 is CASSFDTGPTGELFF. DNA for the CDR3: TGCGCCAGCAGCTTCGATACAGGGCCCACCGGGGAGCTGTTTTTT.

The gene calls are TRBV18 and TRBJ2-1; a weak D match, TRBD2 (5 bases). CDR3 length: 17 residues. Looked up from germline, CDR1 is KGHSH and CDR2 is LQKENI. V was shortened by 0 bases and J by 0 bases, with 12 bases between the two germline ends. The CDR3 sequence: CASSPPNGAVSYNEQFF. CDR3 coding DNA: TGTGCCAGCTCACCACCGAATGGAGCGGTCTCCTACAATGAGCAGTTCTTC.

The rearrangement links TRBV7-8 to TRBJ2-7, with TRBD1 matching 7 bases. Looked up from germline, CDR1 is SGHVS and CDR2 is FQNEAQ. The CDR3 runs 14 residues. Trimming took 2 bases from V and 2 from J; bases not matched to a gene: 3. The CDR3 bases are TGTGCCAGCAGCTTACGGCAGGGGGCCTACGAGCAGTACTTC. Protein: CASSLRQGAYEQYF. The full variable domain, its missing parts supplied by reference TRBV7-8 and TRBJ2-7, is GAGVSQSPRYKVAKRGQDVALRCDPISGHVSLFWYQQALGQGPEFLTYFQNEAQLDKSGLPSDRFFAERPEGSVSTLKIQRTQQEDSAVYLCASSLRQGAYEQYFGPGTRLTVT.

A remark on this clone: The same CDR3 is also encoded by other DNA sequences in this sample. This rearrangement joins TRBV4-2 to TRBJ1-2, with 7 bases lining up with TRBD1. Trimming took 0 bases from V and 0 from J; bases not matched to a gene: 1. CDR3 length: 15 amino acids. Germline V gene sequence: CDR1 LGHNA, CDR2 YNFKEQ. CDR3 loop: CASSQEQGTNYGYTF. CDR3 coding DNA: TGTGCCAGCAGCCAAGAACAGGGGACTAACTATGGCTACACCTTC.

The chain links TRBV28 to TRBJ2-7; 10 bases match TRBD2. This CDR3 region has 14 residues. From germline, CDR1 is MDHEN and CDR2 SYDVKM. The V and J ends lost 7 bases and 2 bases, in that order; junction bases with no gene match: 5. In DNA form, the CDR3 reads TGTGCCAGCACCCCCCTAGCGGGAGCCTACGAGCAGTACTTC. It codes for CASTPLAGAYEQYF. Complete variable domain (other parts from reference TRBV28 and TRBJ2-7): DVKVTQSSRYLVKRTGEKVFLECVQDMDHENMFWYRQDPGLGLRLIYFSYDVKMKEKGDIPEGYSVSREKKERFSLILESASTNQTSMYLCASTPLAGAYEQYFGPGTRLTVT.

The rearrangement links TRBV6-2 or TRBV6-3 to TRBJ1-5; no firm D call. The germline V gene has CDR1 MNHEY and CDR2 SVGEGT. With 3 bases removed from V and 7 bases from J, the gap between germline ends came to 13 bases. This CDR3 spans 14 amino acids. CDR3 DNA sequence: TGTGCCAGCAGTTATCCCTCTTTCAGGCAGCCCCAGCATTTT. Its translation is CASSYPSFRQPQHF.

V usage is TRBV7-3 and J usage is TRBJ2-6; maybe TRBD1 (5 bases). The germline V gene encodes CDR1 SGHTA and CDR2 FQGTGA. Trimming cost V 4 bases and J 0 bases, with 10 bases left between them. The CDR3 is made up of 16 amino acids. The CDR3 DNA reads TGTGCCAGCAGCTATAGAGACAGCTCTGGGGCCAACGTCCTGACTTTC. Translated, it gives CASSYRDSSGANVLTF.

This CDR3 reads CASSYYGTGSYEQYF. CDR3 DNA sequence: TGTGCCAGCAGTTATTACGGGACAGGGTCCTACGAGCAGTACTTC. The chain recombines TRBV6-6 with TRBJ2-7; 9 bases map to TRBD1. The CDR3 loop spans 15 amino acids. Germline CDR1 is MNHNY and CDR2 is SVGAGI (reference sequence). Trimming at V came to 3 bases and at J to 1 base, leaving 4 bases not matched to a gene.

The rearrangement links TRBV20-1 to TRBJ2-7, with TRBD2 matching over 11 bases. This CDR3 is 17 amino acids long. Germline assignment: CDR1 DFQATT and CDR2 SNEGSKA (reference sequence). The V gene end was trimmed by 3 bases and the J gene end by 0 bases; junction bases not matched to a gene: 10. CDR3 sequence: CSASGGTSGLVSYEQYF. CDR3 nucleotides: TGCAGTGCTAGTGGAGGGACTAGCGGCTTAGTCTCCTACGAGCAGTACTTC.

The rearrangement links TRBV12-3 or TRBV12-4 to TRBJ2-7; D perhaps matches TRBD1 (6 bases). V lost 7 bases and J 3 bases, leaving 13 bases between the germline ends. This CDR3 has 13 amino acids. CDR3 bases: TGTGCCAGCACCTCGGACAGAAACTACGAGCAGTACTTC. Residues: CASTSDRNYEQYF.